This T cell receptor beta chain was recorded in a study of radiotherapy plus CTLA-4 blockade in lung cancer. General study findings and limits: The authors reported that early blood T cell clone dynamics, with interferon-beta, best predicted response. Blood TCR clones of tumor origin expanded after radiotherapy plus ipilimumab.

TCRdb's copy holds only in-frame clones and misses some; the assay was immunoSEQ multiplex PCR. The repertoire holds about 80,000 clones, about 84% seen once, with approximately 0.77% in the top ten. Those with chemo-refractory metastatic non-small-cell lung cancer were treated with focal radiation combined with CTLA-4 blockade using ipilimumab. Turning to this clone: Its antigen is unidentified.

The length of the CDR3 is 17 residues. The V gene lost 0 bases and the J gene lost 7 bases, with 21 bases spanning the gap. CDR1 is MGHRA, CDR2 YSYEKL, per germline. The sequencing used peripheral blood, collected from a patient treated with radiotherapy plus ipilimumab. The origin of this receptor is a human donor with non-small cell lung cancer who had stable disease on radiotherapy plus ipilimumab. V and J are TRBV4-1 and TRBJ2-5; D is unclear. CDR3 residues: CASSQDGFSIGEGTQYF. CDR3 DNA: TGCGCCAGCAGCCAAGATGGGTTTAGTATTGGGGAAGGGACCCAGTACTTC.